One sample yielded the 30 T cell receptor beta chains listed below, sequenced in a study of blood T cell repertoires in COVID-19. Repertoires were generated with immunoSEQ multiplex PCR, while TCRdb's copy carries only in-frame clones and drops some. The table shows approximately 290,000 clones, with 80% to 95% occurring only once. Sequences were obtained from peripheral blood. Receptors were obtained from a woman aged 25-40 years with COVID-19, enrolled during active disease.

This sequence joins TRBV5-5 and TRBJ2-7, with 8 bases identical to TRBD1. Germline CDR1 and CDR2: SGHKS and YYEKEE (reference sequence). The CDR3 totals 14 residues. The trim removed 4 bases at V and 4 bases at J, leaving 7 bases unmatched. CDR3 sequence: CASSQGQGRYEQYF. The DNA of the CDR3 is TGTGCCAGCAGCCAAGGACAGGGACGGTACGAGCAGTACTTC. Full variable domain (remainder filled in from reference TRBV5-5 and TRBJ2-7): DAGVTQSPTHLIKTRGQQVTLRCSPISGHKSVSWYQQVLGQGPQFIFQYYEKEERGRGNFPDRFSARQFPNYSSELNVNALLLGDSALYLCASSQGQGRYEQYFGPGTRLTVT.

This rearrangement joins TRBV27 to TRBJ1-6, with D possibly matching TRBD1 (5 bases). Germline V gene data show CDR1 as MNHEY and CDR2 as SMNVEV (reference sequence). With 0 bases removed from V and 0 bases from J, the gap between germline ends came to 15 bases. The CDR3 covers 19 residues. This CDR3 is CASSLSVDRASSYNSPLHF. The CDR3 DNA reads TGTGCCAGCAGTTTATCGGTCGACAGAGCCAGCTCCTATAATTCACCCCTCCACTTT.

V and J are TRBV27 and TRBJ2-7; 11 bases agree with TRBD1. Germline V lookup: CDR1 MNHEY, CDR2 SMNVEV (reference sequence). The CDR3 runs 14 residues. V lost 8 bases and J lost 4; bases outside the gene matches: 7. The CDR3 nucleotides are TGTGCCAGCGCTACCGGGACAGGGGGTTACGAGCAGTACTTC. It specifies CASATGTGGYEQYF.

The rearrangement joins TRBV7-9 to TRBJ2-5, with 8 bases identical to TRBD2. This CDR3 is 16 amino acids long. Trimming at V came to 1 base and at J to 2 bases, leaving 6 bases not matched to a gene. Germline lookup yields CDR1 SEHNR and CDR2 FQNEAQ (reference sequence). The CDR3 DNA is TGTGCCAGCAGCTTAGGAGGACTAGCAGGGCAAGAGACCCAGTACTTC. Translation gives CASSLGGLAGQETQYF.

The chain employs TRBV25-1 and TRBJ1-2; tentative D call: TRBD1 (6 bases). The germline CDR1 and CDR2 sequences are MGHDK and SYGVNS. This CDR3 spans 13 amino acids. Trimming stripped 3 bases from V and 7 bases from J, with 12 bases between. CDR3 loop: CASSDQGYAGYTF. The DNA for the CDR3 is TGTGCCAGCAGTGATCAGGGGTATGCTGGCTACACCTTC.

This chain connects TRBV10-3 to TRBJ2-1, with 8 nucleotides matching TRBD2. Germline V gene sequence: CDR1 ENHRY, CDR2 SYGVKD. This CDR3 is built from 15 residues. V gave up 2 bases and J gave up 0 bases; unmatched junction bases: 0. Written as DNA, the CDR3 is TGTGCCATCAGTGAGCGGGGGGGCTCCTACAATGAGCAGTTCTTC. Protein: CAISERGGSYNEQFF.

In DNA form, the CDR3 reads TGCAGCGTTGTGGTAATACTGACAGGTAACTACGAGCAGTACTTC. Protein: CSVVVILTGNYEQYF. The chain uses TRBV29-1 and TRBJ2-7, with TRBD1 as a possible D gene (6 bases). Germline CDR1 reads SQVTM; CDR2 reads ANQGSEA. The CDR3 length is 15 residues. Trimming took 4 bases from V and 3 from J, leaving 19 bases between them.

This chain uses TRBV19 with TRBJ2-3; D not certain. This CDR3 contains 13 residues. Germline values: CDR1 LNHDA, CDR2 SQIVND (reference sequence). V dropped 5 bases and J dropped 0 bases, with 6 bases sitting between them. This CDR3 is CASSLASTDTQYF. For the CDR3, the DNA is TGTGCCAGTAGTTTAGCTAGCACAGATACGCAGTATTTT.

The CDR3 loop is CASSSRGLYYGYTF. The CDR3 DNA reads as TGTGCCAGTAGTTCCAGGGGGCTTTACTATGGCTACACCTTC. The V and J genes are TRBV19 and TRBJ1-2; 8 bases are shared with TRBD1. The trim removed 5 bases at V and 3 bases at J, leaving 5 bases unmatched. The CDR3 runs to 14 residues. Germline values: CDR1 LNHDA, CDR2 SQIVND (reference sequence). Looking up the rest from reference TRBV19 and TRBJ1-2 gives the full variable domain: DGGITQSPKYLFRKEGQNVTLSCEQNLNHDAMYWYRQDPGQGLRLIYYSQIVNDFQKGDIAEGYSVSREKKESFPLTVTSAQKNPTAFYLCASSSRGLYYGYTFGSGTRLTVV.

V and J are TRBV5-4 and TRBJ2-1; D possibly corresponds to TRBD1 (7 bases). V was cut by 4 bases and J by 4 bases, with 15 bases left in between. The length of the CDR3 is 15 residues. The germline gives CDR1 SGHNT, CDR2 YYREEE (reference sequence). The CDR3 bases are TGTGCCAGCAGCATGCAGGGGGGCCCATACAATGAGCAGTTCTTC. It is translated as CASSMQGGPYNEQFF.

The V gene is TRBV5-1, the J gene TRBJ1-3, with 9 bases fitting TRBD1. Germline V gene sequence: CDR1 SGHRS, CDR2 YFSETQ. V lost 3 bases to trimming and J lost 2 bases; unmatched junction nucleotides: 3. CDR3 size: 15 residues. The DNA of the CDR3 is TGCGCCAGCAGCTCACAGGGGGCCCCTGGAAACACCATATATTTT. Protein: CASSSQGAPGNTIYF.

The gene calls are TRBV3-1 (or the pseudogene TRBV3-2) and TRBJ1-1; D gene unclear. CDR1 and CDR2 from the germline V gene are LGHDT and YNNKEL (reference sequence). This CDR3 is 13 amino acids long. V lost 3 bases and J lost 3, with 8 bases in between. The CDR3 DNA reads TGTGCCAGCAGCCAGTCTGTCTACACTGAAGCTTTCTTT. Its translation: CASSQSVYTEAFF.

The chain employs TRBV5-1 and TRBJ1-5; D is unresolved. With 8 bases removed from V and 5 bases from J, the gap between germline ends came to 23 bases. The CDR3 runs 16 residues. Per the germline V gene, CDR1 is SGHRS and CDR2 is YFSETQ. The CDR3 coding sequence is TGCGCCAGGTCCCCCGGGAGCGTCCCAAGTCATCAGCCCCAGCATTTT. This gives the protein CARSPGSVPSHQPQHF.

J is TRBJ2-7 and V is TRBV7-9, with 8 bases aligning to TRBD1. This CDR3 is built from 17 residues. J lost 4 bases, V lost 4 bases, and 15 bases had no gene match. The germline gives CDR1 SEHNR, CDR2 FQNEAQ (reference sequence). The CDR3 sequence is CASSSLLSGGARYEQYF. CDR3 sequence (DNA): TGTGCCAGCAGCTCGCTCCTCTCAGGGGGCGCGAGATACGAGCAGTACTTC.

The V gene is TRBV7-2, the J gene TRBJ1-1; no firm D call. The CDR3 has 16 amino acids. V shed 1 base and J shed 1 base, with 13 bases lying between them. Germline-derived CDR1 and CDR2 are SGHTA and FQGNSA. CDR3 coding DNA: TGTGCCAGCAGCTTAGGCCCCCCGGTGAGGAACACTGAAGCTTTCTTT. Translation gives CASSLGPPVRNTEAFF. Filled out from reference TRBV7-2 and TRBJ1-1, the complete variable domain reads GAGVSQSPSNKVTEKGKDVELRCDPISGHTALYWYRQSLGQGLEFLIYFQGNSAPDKSGLPSDRFSAERTGGSVSTLTIQRTQQEDSAVYLCASSLGPPVRNTEAFFGQGTRLTVV.

The chain employs TRBV18 and TRBJ1-1; 8 nucleotides match TRBD1. The CDR3 is 12 residues long. Germline loops: CDR1 KGHSH, CDR2 LQKENI. V lost 3 bases, J lost 9 bases, and 3 bases stayed unmatched. The CDR3 loop is CASSPDRDQAFF. CDR3 sequence (DNA): TGTGCCAGCTCACCGGACAGGGACCAAGCTTTCTTT.

The V and J genes are TRBV4-1 and TRBJ2-7, with 8 bases identical to TRBD1. With 2 bases clipped from V and 3 bases from J, the junction kept 6 bases outside the gene matches. Germline V lookup: CDR1 MGHRA, CDR2 YSYEKL. CDR3 length: 15 amino acids. CDR3 loop: CASSQQPGQVYEQYF. DNA of the CDR3: TGCGCCAGCAGCCAACAACCGGGACAGGTCTACGAGCAGTACTTC.

The V gene is TRBV5-6, the J gene TRBJ2-1; the D gene is possibly TRBD2 (6 bases). Germline lookup yields CDR1 SGHDT and CDR2 YYEEEE. The CDR3 totals 14 residues. Between the trimmed V and J ends, which lost 0 bases and 8 bases, there was a span of 12 bases. This CDR3 is CASSLVRREDEQFF. For the CDR3, the DNA is TGTGCCAGCAGCTTGGTTCGGAGGGAGGATGAGCAGTTCTTC.

Worth noting for this clone: Other DNA sequences from this sample encode an identical CDR3 as well. The rearrangement joins TRBV18 to TRBJ1-1; D call uncertain. The CDR3 has 13 amino acids. Germline CDR1 is KGHSH and CDR2 is LQKENI. Trimming cost V 3 bases and J 1 base, with 6 bases left between them. CDR3 bases: TGTGCCAGCTCACCCCAACAGAACACTGAAGCTTTCTTT. This codes for CASSPQQNTEAFF. Complete variable domain (other parts from reference TRBV18 and TRBJ1-1): NAGVMQNPRHLVRRRGQEARLRCSPMKGHSHVYWYRQLPEEGLKFMVYLQKENIIDESGMPKERFSAEFPKEGPSILRIQQVVRGDSAAYFCASSPQQNTEAFFGQGTRLTVV.

The CDR3 here is CASSGFRGTDTQYF. The DNA for the CDR3 is TGCGCCAGCAGTGGTTTCCGGGGCACAGATACGCAGTATTTT. This rearrangement joins TRBV4-1 to TRBJ2-3; D unresolved. Trimming left V 6 bases short and J 1 base short, with 11 bases between. From germline, CDR1 is MGHRA and CDR2 YSYEKL. The CDR3 runs 14 residues.

Concerning this clone itself: In the same sample, other DNA sequences code for this CDR3. The chain is built from TRBV5-4 and TRBJ2-7; 10 positions agree with TRBD2. The CDR3 loop spans 14 amino acids. J was trimmed by 3 bases and V by 0 bases; bases with no gene match: 0. CDR1 SGHNT and CDR2 YYREEE come from the germline V gene (reference sequence). In nucleotides, the CDR3 is TGTGCCAGCAGCTTGGCTAGCGGGAGCTACGAGCAGTACTTC. Protein product: CASSLASGSYEQYF.

The rearrangement uses TRBV7-8 and TRBJ1-6; D is undetermined. Trimming removed 5 bases from V and 7 bases from J, with 12 bases in between. The CDR3 has 14 amino acids. CDR1 is SGHVS, CDR2 FQNEAQ, per germline. The CDR3 DNA follows: TGTGCCAGCAGCCCCCAAAATTTGAATTCACCCCTCCACTTT. This gives the protein CASSPQNLNSPLHF.

The chain recombines TRBV27 with TRBJ1-6, with D uncertain. Germline lookup yields CDR1 MNHEY and CDR2 SMNVEV (reference sequence). Trimming took 8 bases from V and 8 from J, leaving 10 bases between them. The CDR3 spans 12 residues. DNA for the CDR3: TGTGCCAGCGGCTTTCGGGATTCACCCCTCCACTTT. This codes for CASGFRDSPLHF.

V gene TRBV3-1 (or the pseudogene TRBV3-2) combines with J gene TRBJ1-1; possible D gene TRBD1, 5 bases. Germline values: CDR1 LGHDT, CDR2 YNNKEL (reference sequence). The CDR3 has 12 amino acids. Trimming pared 10 bases from V and 9 bases from J, leaving 18 bases between. The CDR3 nucleotides read TGTGCCACCAACACAGGCCGAAGTAAAGCTTTCTTT. Protein sequence: CATNTGRSKAFF.

This chain joins TRBV20-1 and TRBJ2-1; TRBD2 matches at 8 bases. This CDR3 has 14 residues. Trimming took 3 bases from V and 4 from J; bases not matched to a gene: 5. CDR1 DFQATT and CDR2 SNEGSKA come from the germline V gene (reference sequence). This chain's CDR3 is CSASISGIYNEQFF. The CDR3 nucleotides read TGCAGTGCTAGTATTAGCGGGATTTACAATGAGCAGTTCTTC.

The J gene is TRBJ2-1, the V gene TRBV2; D perhaps matches TRBD2 (6 bases). In germline, CDR1 is SNHLY, CDR2 FYNNEI. The length of the CDR3 is 14 residues. The ends were cut back, 5 bases at V and 3 bases at J, with 11 bases in the middle. This chain's CDR3 is CASSPGLDYNEQFF. The CDR3 coding sequence is TGTGCCAGCAGTCCGGGACTGGACTACAATGAGCAGTTCTTC.

CDR3 residues: CASSRNTEAFF. CDR3 DNA: TGTGCCAGCAGTCGGAACACTGAAGCTTTCTTT. The chain recombines TRBV6-2 or TRBV6-3 with TRBJ1-1, with unresolved D. CDR1 MNHEY and CDR2 SVGEGT come from the germline V gene. Deletions cut 5 bases from V and 1 base from J, with 2 bases between. There are 11 residues in the CDR3.

The genes are TRBV10-2 and TRBJ2-1; 7 nucleotides agree with TRBD2. CDR1 and CDR2 from the germline V gene are WSHSY and SAAADI. V gave up 7 bases and J gave up 7 bases; unmatched junction bases: 1. This CDR3 spans 11 amino acids. CDR3 coding DNA: TGCGCCAGCACCGGGGGGAATGAGCAGTTCTTC. Amino acid sequence: CASTGGNEQFF.

DNA of the CDR3: TGTGCCAGCAGCTCTGACAGGGCTGGAAACACCATATATTTT. Encoded protein: CASSSDRAGNTIYF. This chain connects TRBV5-5 to TRBJ1-3; 7 positions agree with TRBD1. The CDR3 contains 14 residues. Germline assignment: CDR1 SGHKS and CDR2 YYEKEE (reference sequence). With 3 bases clipped from V and 2 bases from J, the junction kept 2 bases outside the gene matches. The full variable domain, its missing parts supplied by reference TRBV5-5 and TRBJ1-3, is DAGVTQSPTHLIKTRGQQVTLRCSPISGHKSVSWYQQVLGQGPQFIFQYYEKEERGRGNFPDRFSARQFPNYSSELNVNALLLGDSALYLCASSSDRAGNTIYFGEGSWLTVV.

The genes are TRBV3-1 (or the pseudogene TRBV3-2) and TRBJ2-5; 8 bases are shared with TRBD2. This CDR3 has 16 amino acids. Germline loops: CDR1 LGHDT, CDR2 YNNKEL (reference sequence). Unmatched junction bases numbered 12, after V lost 4 bases and J lost 5 bases. The CDR3 DNA follows: TGTGCCAGCAGCCGCTCGACTAGCGCCGATGGGGAGACCCAGTACTTC. Amino acids: CASSRSTSADGETQYF.